The rows below give T cell receptor beta chains drawn from one sample of a study of tumor-infiltrating lymphocytes in primary liver carcinoma. TCRdb reprocessed the multiplex PCR reads via MiXCR and lists one record per CDR3 protein. The sample yields approximately 300,000 distinct CDR3 sequences, about 60% seen once. Sequencing was performed on peripheral blood. These receptor sequences come from a man aged 35 to 55 with primary liver carcinoma and hepatitis B virus infection. The CDR3 runs from the conserved cysteine through the conserved F or W.

j_call,v_call,cdr3_aa
TRBJ2-3,TRBV10-3,CAISAWQRKLTDTQYF
TRBJ2-6,TRBV5-4,CASTTGGSISGANVLTF
TRBJ2-1,TRBV6-5,CASCYRQVEDEQFF
TRBJ2-1,TRBV11-1,CASSSGGDRGINNEQFF
TRBJ1-1,TRBV11-1,CANNSQNSGVRTEAFF
TRBJ2-1,TRBV6-5,CACSYSPGVERESDNEQFF
TRBJ1-2,TRBV6-6,CASSSLGEGYGYTF
TRBJ2-1,TRBV12-3/TRBV12-4,CASRGQGGPNEQFF
TRBJ2-1,TRBV10-3,CAIDSGRSGSYNEQFF
TRBJ2-7,TRBV18,CASSRLAVDDQYF
TRBJ2-2,TRBV14,CASSQDLGDTGELFF
TRBJ2-1,TRBV11-1,CASSHRRQGAYNEQFF
TRBJ1-3,TRBV11-1,CANSPGSVGNTIYF
TRBJ2-1,TRBV2,CASSELAGNEQFF
TRBJ2-3,TRBV29-1,CSVATGSTDTQYF
TRBJ1-4,TRBV5-1,CASSPDSPTNEKLFF
TRBJ2-2,TRBV28,CASGAGELFF
TRBJ1-2,TRBV29-1,CGVGQETTGSYGYTF
TRBJ2-6,TRBV5-4,CASSWTSGLSGANVLTF
TRBJ2-1,TRBV6-5,CASSPRDRENEQFF
TRBJ2-4,TRBV6-2/TRBV6-3,CASSTSTLAGVRSKNIRYF
NA,TRBV6-2/TRBV6-3,CASSYSPGQGAEYSNQSQYF
TRBJ2-1,TRBV29-1,CSVGIYNEQSF
TRBJ2-1,TRBV29-1,CSVGETGGRLAGDNGQFF
TRBJ1-3,TRBV11-3,CANSNRGHGCRNTIYF
TRBJ1-6,TRBV4-3,CASSQWTGAKYNSPLHF
TRBJ2-5,TRBV29-1,CSALTSGETQCF
TRBJ2-7,TRBV5-1,CASSSRPGTSGRLYGQYF
TRBJ1-2,TRBV5-1,CASSRQETYGYTF
TRBJ1-5,TRBV4-3,CASSQHRALNQPHHF
TRBJ2-2,TRBV11-3,CANSLQGNTGELFF
TRBJ2-2,TRBV5-5,CASSLVPGQGTGELFF
TRBJ2-7,TRBV5-1,CASSLNLAGVDEQYF
TRBJ2-1,TRBV10-3,CAIRITRDRGRGEQFF